The rows below give T cell receptor beta chains drawn from one sample of a study of blood T cell repertoires in COVID-19. The assay was immunoSEQ multiplex PCR, and TCRdb's table has in-frame clones only and misses some. The data hold some 290,000 clones, with roughly 83% observed a single time. The material sequenced was peripheral blood. The receptors originated from a man aged 60 to 69 who had recovered from COVID-19. Each CDR3 is given with its conserved first and last residue. A D gene is named only where the DNA matches it firmly. Clone sizes are given selectively: once, few, many, or a class where the clone is expanded.

length: 12; D: .; size: .; V: TRBV30; J: TRBJ2-7; DNA: TGTGCCTCCCAGGAGGGGTCCTACGAGCAGTACTTC; CDR3: CASQEGSYEQYF
length: 14; D: TRBD1; size: .; V: TRBV6-5; J: TRBJ1-3; DNA: TGTGCCAGCAGGTCGACAGGGCTTGGAAACACCATATATTTT; CDR3: CASRSTGLGNTIYF
length: 13; D: .; size: .; V: TRBV6-1; J: TRBJ1-3; DNA: TGTGCCAGCAGTGAAAGCGAGGGTAACACCATATATTTT; CDR3: CASSESEGNTIYF
length: 14; D: .; size: .; V: TRBV7-9; J: TRBJ2-3; DNA: TGTGCCAGCAGCTCTGGGACTCACACAGATACGCAGTATTTT; CDR3: CASSSGTHTDTQYF
length: 15; D: TRBD2; size: once; V: TRBV29-1; J: TRBJ2-1; DNA: TGCAGCGTTGTGGCTAGCGGGAGTAATGGCGATGAGCAGTTCTTC; CDR3: CSVVASGSNGDEQFF
length: 15; D: TRBD1; size: .; V: TRBV5-6; J: TRBJ2-7; DNA: TGTGCCAGCAGCTGGCCGGGACAGGGGGCGCGAGAGCAGTACTTC; CDR3: CASSWPGQGAREQYF
length: 15; D: TRBD2; size: .; V: TRBV9; J: TRBJ2-1; DNA: TGTGCCAGCAGCCCAACGACCTTAAGCGGGGGGGAGCAGTTCTTC; CDR3: CASSPTTLSGGEQFF
length: 17; D: TRBD2; size: .; V: TRBV10-3; J: TRBJ2-5; DNA: TGTGCCATCAGTGACCCGACTAGCTCCGGGAGTCTAAAGACCCAGTACTTC; CDR3: CAISDPTSSGSLKTQYF
length: 15; D: TRBD1; size: .; V: TRBV19; J: TRBJ1-5; DNA: TGTGCCACCCAACGACAGGGGTTTAGCAATCAGCCCCAGCATTTT; CDR3: CATQRQGFSNQPQHF
length: 15; D: TRBD1; size: few; V: TRBV6-4; J: TRBJ1-4; DNA: TGTGCCAGCAGTGAAACCGGGACAGGGGATGAAAAACTGTTTTTT; CDR3: CASSETGTGDEKLFF
length: 14; D: .; size: .; V: TRBV9; J: TRBJ2-7; DNA: TGTGCCAGCGCACGAGCTCCGGACTTTTACGAGCAGTACTTC; CDR3: CASARAPDFYEQYF
length: 14; D: TRBD2; size: .; V: TRBV5-1; J: TRBJ2-7; DNA: TGCGCCAGCAGCCAACAGGTTTCGGGGGGCGAGCAGTACTTC; CDR3: CASSQQVSGGEQYF
length: 13; D: TRBD1; size: .; V: TRBV18; J: TRBJ2-5; DNA: TGTGCCAGCTCAAGGGACAGCCAAGAGACCCAGTACTTC; CDR3: CASSRDSQETQYF
length: 13; D: .; size: .; V: TRBV15; J: TRBJ1-5; DNA: TGTGCCACCAGCATAAAGAGAAATCAGCCCCAGCATTTT; CDR3: CATSIKRNQPQHF
length: 14; D: .; size: .; V: TRBV3-1/TRBV3-2; J: TRBJ2-7; DNA: TGTGCCAGCAGCCAAGGCAGGCCTGCCTACGAGCAGTACTTC; CDR3: CASSQGRPAYEQYF
length: 16; D: TRBD2; size: .; V: TRBV5-1; J: TRBJ2-3; DNA: TGCGCCAGCAGAGCTACTAGCGGGGTTAGCACAGATACGCAGTATTTT; CDR3: CASRATSGVSTDTQYF
length: 15; D: TRBD1; size: .; V: TRBV3-1/TRBV3-2; J: TRBJ1-5; DNA: TGTGCCAGCAGCCCCAAGGACAGGTTCAATCAGCCCCAGCATTTT; CDR3: CASSPKDRFNQPQHF
length: 15; D: .; size: .; V: TRBV13; J: TRBJ1-1; DNA: TGTGCCAGCAGCTTTACGGAGTACAGGCATACTGAAGCTTTCTTT; CDR3: CASSFTEYRHTEAFF
length: 17; D: .; size: .; V: TRBV4-2; J: TRBJ1-3; DNA: TGTGCCAGCAGCCAAGATAGCGGATTTGGGGCTGGAAACACCATATATTTT; CDR3: CASSQDSGFGAGNTIYF
length: 14; D: TRBD1; size: .; V: TRBV5-1; J: TRBJ1-4; DNA: TGCGCCAGCAGCTTGGCAGGGGGCACGGAAAAACTGTTTTTT; CDR3: CASSLAGGTEKLFF
length: 17; D: TRBD1; size: .; V: TRBV14; J: TRBJ2-5; DNA: TGTGCCAGCAGCCCCCGAGCCACGCGAAGGACAGGGGAGACCCAGTACTTC; CDR3: CASSPRATRRTGETQYF
length: 15; D: TRBD1; size: .; V: TRBV5-8; J: TRBJ2-3; DNA: TGTGCCAGCAGCTTGGGGACAGGGCATACGGATACGCAGTATTTT; CDR3: CASSLGTGHTDTQYF
length: 14; D: .; size: .; V: TRBV5-1; J: TRBJ2-7; DNA: TGCGCCAGCAGCTTGGGTTCAGGGACCTACGAGCAGTACTTC; CDR3: CASSLGSGTYEQYF
length: 16; D: TRBD2; size: .; V: TRBV5-6; J: TRBJ2-2; DNA: TGTGCCAGCAGCTTGTACGGGGGGACTAACACCGGGGAGCTGTTTTTT; CDR3: CASSLYGGTNTGELFF
length: 14; D: .; size: .; V: TRBV19; J: TRBJ2-2; DNA: TGTGCCAGTAGGAAGGAGCTGGTAGCCGGGGAGCTGTTTTTT; CDR3: CASRKELVAGELFF
length: 14; D: TRBD2; size: .; V: TRBV29-1; J: TRBJ2-3; DNA: TGCAGCGCCCCACTAGCGGGCGAGGCAGATACGCAGTATTTT; CDR3: CSAPLAGEADTQYF